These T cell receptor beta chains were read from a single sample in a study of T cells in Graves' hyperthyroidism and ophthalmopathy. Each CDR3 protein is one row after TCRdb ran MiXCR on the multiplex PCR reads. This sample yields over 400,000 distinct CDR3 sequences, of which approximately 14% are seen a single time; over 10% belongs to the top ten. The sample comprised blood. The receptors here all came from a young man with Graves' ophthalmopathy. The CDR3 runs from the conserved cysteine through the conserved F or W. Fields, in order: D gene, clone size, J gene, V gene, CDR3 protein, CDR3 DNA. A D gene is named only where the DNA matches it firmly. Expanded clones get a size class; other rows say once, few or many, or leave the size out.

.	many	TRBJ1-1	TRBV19	CASSAPPPWNTEAFF	TGTGCCAGTAGTGCCCCACCACCGTGGAACACTGAAGCTTTCTTT
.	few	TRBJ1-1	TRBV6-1	CASTFFMNTEAFF	TGTGCCAGCACCTTCTTCATGAACACTGAAGCTTTCTTT
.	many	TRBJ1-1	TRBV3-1	CASSQYAEETEAFF	TGTGCCAGCAGCCAGTATGCCGAGGAAACTGAAGCTTTCTTT
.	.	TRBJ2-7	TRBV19	CASSREGAPGSYEQYF	TGTGCCAGTAGTAGGGAGGGGGCCCCGGGCTCCTACGAGCAGTACTTC
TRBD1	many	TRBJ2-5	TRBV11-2	CASSLGQGQETQYF	TGTGCCAGCAGCTTAGGACAGGGCCAAGAGACCCAGTACTTC
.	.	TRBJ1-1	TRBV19	CASSIDADPNTEAFF	TGTGCCAGTAGTATAGATGCAGATCCGAACACTGAAGCTTTCTTT
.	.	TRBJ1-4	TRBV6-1	CASRMGNEKLFF	TGTGCCAGCAGGATGGGGAATGAAAAACTGTTTTTT
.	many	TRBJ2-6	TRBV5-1	CASSSQGGAGANVLTF	TGCGCCAGCAGCTCCCAGGGCGGGGCTGGGGCCAACGTCCTGACTTTC
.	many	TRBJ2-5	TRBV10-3	CAISDVGTQETQYF	TGTGCCATCAGTGACGTGGGGACACAAGAGACCCAGTACTTC
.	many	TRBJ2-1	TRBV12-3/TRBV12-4	CASNRQVADIEQFF	TGTGCCAGCAACCGACAGGTTGCCGACATTGAGCAGTTCTTC
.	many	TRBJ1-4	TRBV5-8	CASSLGLTNEKLFF	TGTGCCAGCAGCTTGGGCTTAACTAATGAAAAACTGTTTTTT
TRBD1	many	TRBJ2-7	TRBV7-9	CASSFRQGYEQYF	TGTGCCAGCAGCTTTAGACAGGGCTACGAGCAGTACTTC
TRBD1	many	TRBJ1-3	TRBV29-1	CSVTGAGNTIYF	TGCAGCGTCACAGGGGCTGGAAACACCATATATTTT
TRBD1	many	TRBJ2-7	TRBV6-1	CASSSPSDRATDEQYF	TGTGCCAGCAGTTCACCATCGGACAGGGCCACGGACGAGCAGTACTTC
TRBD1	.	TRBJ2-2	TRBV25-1	CASTGTGLGNTGELFF	TGTGCCAGCACTGGGACAGGGTTAGGGAACACCGGGGAGCTGTTTTTT
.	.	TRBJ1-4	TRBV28	CASSFLRGGNEKLFF	TGTGCCAGCAGTTTTTTAAGGGGGGGTAATGAAAAACTGTTTTTT
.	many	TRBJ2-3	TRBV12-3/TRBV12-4	CASSFGVGSDTQYF	TGTGCCAGCAGTTTTGGGGTTGGTTCAGATACGCAGTATTTT
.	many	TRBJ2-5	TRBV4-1	CASSPRRDQETQYF	TGCGCCAGCAGCCCCCGACGCGATCAGGAGACCCAGTACTTC
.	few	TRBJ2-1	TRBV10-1	CASSEGNFNEQFF	TGCGCCAGCAGTGAAGGGAACTTCAATGAGCAGTTCTTC
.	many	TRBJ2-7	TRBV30	CAWPRDRPVYEQYF	TGTGCCTGGCCGCGGGACAGACCAGTCTACGAGCAGTACTTC
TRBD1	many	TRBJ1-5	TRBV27	CASSLTGDQPQHF	TGTGCCAGCAGTTTGACAGGGGACCAGCCCCAGCATTTT
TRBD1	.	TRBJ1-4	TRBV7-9	CASSPAGTGREKLFF	TGTGCCAGCAGCCCGGCCGGGACAGGTCGGGAAAAACTGTTTTTT
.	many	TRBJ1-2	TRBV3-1	CASSNGVFGYTF	TGTGCCAGCAGCAATGGGGTGTTCGGCTACACCTTC
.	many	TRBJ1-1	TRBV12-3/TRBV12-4	CASSPTLGTTEAFF	TGTGCCAGCAGTCCCACCCTCGGGACTACTGAAGCTTTCTTT
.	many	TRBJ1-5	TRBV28	CASSLGGARGNQPQHF	TGTGCCAGCAGTTTAGGTGGGGCCCGGGGCAATCAGCCCCAGCATTTT
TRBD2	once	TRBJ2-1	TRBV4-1	CASSQALAGGLSSYNEQFF	TGCGCCAGCAGCCAAGCCCTAGCGGGGGGCCTTAGCTCCTACAATGAGCAGTTCTTC
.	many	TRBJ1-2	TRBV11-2	CASSPGAGSSYGYTF	TGTGCCAGCAGCCCCGGGGCAGGGAGTTCGTATGGCTACACCTTC
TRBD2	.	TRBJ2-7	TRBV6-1	CASRTGTSGRTEQYF	TGTGCCAGCAGGACCGGGACTAGCGGTAGGACTGAGCAGTACTTC
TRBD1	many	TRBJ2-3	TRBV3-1	CASSRGQAPDTQYF	TGTGCCAGCAGCCGGGGACAGGCCCCAGATACGCAGTATTTT
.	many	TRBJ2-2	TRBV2	CASSDNTGELFF	TGTGCCAGCAGTGACAACACCGGGGAGCTGTTTTTT
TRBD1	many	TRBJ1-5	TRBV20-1	CSARGDRERQPQHF	TGCAGTGCTAGGGGCGACAGGGAGAGGCAGCCCCAGCATTTT
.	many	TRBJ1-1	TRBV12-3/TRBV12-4	CASSFYWQNTEAFF	TGTGCCAGCAGTTTTTATTGGCAGAACACTGAAGCTTTCTTT
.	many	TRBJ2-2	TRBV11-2	CASSSRVASGELFF	TGTGCCAGCAGCTCCCGAGTAGCGTCCGGGGAGCTGTTTTTT
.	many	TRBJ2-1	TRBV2	CASSFNTGSYNEQFF	TGTGCCAGCAGTTTTAACACCGGGTCCTACAATGAGCAGTTCTTC
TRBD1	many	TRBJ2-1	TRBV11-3	CASSRTGFSSYNEQFF	TGTGCCAGCAGCCGGACAGGCTTTAGCTCCTACAATGAGCAGTTCTTC
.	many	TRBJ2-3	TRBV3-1	CASSKFFGPTSTDTQYF	TGTGCCAGCAGTAAATTCTTCGGCCCGACTAGCACAGATACGCAGTATTTT
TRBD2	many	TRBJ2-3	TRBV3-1	CASSPSLAGGVDTQYF	TGTGCCAGCAGCCCTTCACTAGCGGGGGGAGTGGATACGCAGTATTTT
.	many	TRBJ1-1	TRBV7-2	CASSLDALEAFF	TGTGCCAGCAGCTTAGACGCCCTCGAAGCTTTCTTT
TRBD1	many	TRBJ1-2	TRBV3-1	CASSLTGDGYGYTF	TGTGCCAGCAGCCTGACAGGGGACGGCTATGGCTACACCTTC
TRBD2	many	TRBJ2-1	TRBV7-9	CASSSSSGSVFGQFF	TGTGCCAGCAGCTCGTCTAGCGGGAGTGTATTTGGGCAGTTCTTC
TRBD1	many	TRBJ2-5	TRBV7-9	CASSLSWTGGETQYF	TGTGCCAGCAGCTTAAGTTGGACAGGGGGTGAGACCCAGTACTTC
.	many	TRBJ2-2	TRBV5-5	CASSPPRTNTGELFF	TGTGCCAGCAGCCCTCCCCGAACTAACACCGGGGAGCTGTTTTTT
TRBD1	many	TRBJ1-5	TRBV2	CASSAQGVSNQPQHF	TGTGCCAGCAGTGCGCAGGGGGTTAGCAATCAGCCCCAGCATTTT
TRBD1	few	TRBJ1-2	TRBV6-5	CASSYSEDRGDPNYGYTF	TGTGCCAGCAGTTACTCCGAGGACAGGGGTGATCCTAACTATGGCTACACCTTC
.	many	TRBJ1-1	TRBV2	CASHAYTEAFF	TGTGCCAGCCACGCCTACACTGAAGCTTTCTTT
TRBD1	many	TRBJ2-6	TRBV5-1	CASRVRDRAFSGANVLTF	TGCGCCAGCAGGGTTCGGGACAGGGCGTTCTCTGGGGCCAACGTCCTGACTTTC
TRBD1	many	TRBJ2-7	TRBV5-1	CASRTGTGAYEQYF	TGCGCCAGCAGGACCGGGACAGGGGCCTACGAGCAGTACTTC
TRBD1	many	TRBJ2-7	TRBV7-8	CASSSWTGTNEQYF	TGTGCCAGCAGCTCCTGGACAGGGACCAACGAGCAGTACTTC
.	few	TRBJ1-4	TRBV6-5	CASSYSRGLGEKLFF	TGTGCCAGCAGTTACTCGAGGGGTTTAGGCGAAAAACTGTTTTTT
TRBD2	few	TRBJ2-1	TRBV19	CASSTYSGGAGEQFF	TGTGCCAGTAGTACCTATAGCGGGGGGGCCGGTGAGCAGTTCTTC
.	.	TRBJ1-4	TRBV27	CASDTGRNEKLFF	TGTGCCAGCGATACGGGGCGGAATGAAAAACTGTTTTTT
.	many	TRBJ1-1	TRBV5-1	CASSLANPWDTEAFF	TGCGCCAGCAGCTTGGCCAACCCTTGGGACACTGAAGCTTTCTTT
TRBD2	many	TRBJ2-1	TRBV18	CASSPQLAGSGEQFF	TGTGCCAGCTCACCACAACTAGCGGGGTCGGGTGAGCAGTTCTTC
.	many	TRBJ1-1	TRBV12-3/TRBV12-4	CASSPVPGITEAFF	TGTGCCAGCAGCCCAGTACCGGGAATCACTGAAGCTTTCTTT
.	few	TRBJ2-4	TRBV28	CASRGGRAKNIQYF	TGTGCCAGTAGGGGGGGCCGGGCCAAAAACATTCAGTACTTC